This is a list of T cell receptor beta chains from one sample in a study of T-cell memory formation after mild COVID-19. In TCRdb, the 5' RACE reads were re-called with MiXCR into one record per CDR3 protein. The data show 400,000 to 500,000 distinct CDR3 sequences, 15% to 20% seen once. Sequenced material: PBMCs or a T cell subset sorted from them (not recorded which). These receptors originate from an adult woman who had mild COVID-19 (a few samples of this study predate the infection). Cell type and time point are not known. The CDR3 runs from the conserved cysteine through the conserved F or W. The D gene is left open where the match is weak. Not all rows give a size; the values are once, few, many and, for expanded clones, a class.

-	TRBD2	TRBV12-3/TRBV12-4	TRBJ2-1	TGTGCCAGCAGTTTCCTAGCGGGAGGGCCTCGGAATGAGCAGTTCTTC	CASSFLAGGPRNEQFF
-	TRBD1	TRBV5-1	TRBJ1-1	TGCGCCAGCAGCTACACAGGGGAGGGGACTGAAGCTTTCTTT	CASSYTGEGTEAFF
-	-	TRBV4-2	TRBJ1-1	TGTGCCAGCCGCAAACGATCGGGGGCGACCACTGAAGCTTTCTTT	CASRKRSGATTEAFF
-	TRBD1	TRBV12-3/TRBV12-4	TRBJ1-2	TGTGCCAGCAGCCGGGGGAGGGACAGAACTAACTATGGCTACACCTTC	CASSRGRDRTNYGYTF
-	-	TRBV12-3/TRBV12-4	TRBJ2-2	TGTGCCAGCAGCATTGAGCGGAACGCGAACACCGGGGAGCTGTTTTTT	CASSIERNANTGELFF
few	TRBD2	TRBV5-1	TRBJ2-3	TGCGCCAGCAGCTCCCGGGGGGACTGGGATACGCAGTATTTT	CASSSRGDWDTQYF
-	TRBD2	TRBV20-1	TRBJ2-3	TGCAGTGCTAGACACGGACTAGCGCGGCCCAAGGACACAGATACGCAGTATTTT	CSARHGLARPKDTDTQYF
-	TRBD1	TRBV5-1	TRBJ2-3	TGCGCCAGCAGCATACAGGGGGCGTTAGGCACAGATACGCAGTATTTT	CASSIQGALGTDTQYF
few	-	TRBV5-1	TRBJ1-2	TGCGCCAGCAGCTTGGCGGTCAGCGGCGGGGGCGGGAGCTATGGCTACACCTTC	CASSLAVSGGGGSYGYTF
many	-	TRBV7-9	TRBJ2-5	TGTGCCAGCAGCTTAGGAGGGGTTCTGGTCCAAGAGACCCAGTACTTC	CASSLGGVLVQETQYF
-	-	TRBV11-2	TRBJ1-3	TGTGCCAGCAGCTTAAGAAATACAGGGAGAGGAAACACCATATATTTT	CASSLRNTGRGNTIYF
-	TRBD1	TRBV7-7	TRBJ2-5	TGTGCTAGCAGCGGCCGCAAACACAGGGGCGGTGAGACCCAGTACTTC	CASSGRKHRGGETQYF
-	TRBD1	TRBV27	TRBJ2-2	TGTGCCAGCAGTTTCGGGACAGCCACCGGGGAGCTGTTTTTT	CASSFGTATGELFF
many	-	TRBV29-1	TRBJ2-5	TGCAGCGTTGGGGCTAGCCAAAACGGGGAGACCCAGTACTTC	CSVGASQNGETQYF
-	-	TRBV6-6	TRBJ2-3	TGTGCCAGCGGGGTAATAGCAGATACGCAGTATTTT	CASGVIADTQYF
-	-	TRBV5-1	TRBJ2-3	TGCGCCAGCAGCTCTCCGGGGTCAGATACGCAGTATTTT	CASSSPGSDTQYF
-	TRBD2	TRBV29-1	TRBJ2-7	TGCAGCGTCGAACTAGCGGGAGGGGGCTACGAGCAGTACTTC	CSVELAGGGYEQYF
few	TRBD1	TRBV4-2	TRBJ2-7	TGTGCCAGCAGCCAAGTTATAGGGGGCCACGAGCAGTACTTC	CASSQVIGGHEQYF
few	TRBD2	TRBV24-1	TRBJ2-7	TGTGCCACCAGTGATGGGACTAGCGGGAACTACGAGCAGTACTTC	CATSDGTSGNYEQYF
few	TRBD1	TRBV7-3	TRBJ2-1	TGTGCCAGCAGCACTCGACAGGGTTTCTCCAATGAGCAGTTCTTC	CASSTRQGFSNEQFF
-	TRBD1	TRBV7-8	TRBJ1-1	TGTGCCAGCAGCGGCCGGGACAGGCGCTTGAACACTGAAGCTTTCTTT	CASSGRDRRLNTEAFF
many	TRBD1	TRBV12-3/TRBV12-4	TRBJ2-5	TGTGCCAGCAGTCTGAGCGACAGGGTAGAGACCCAGTACTTC	CASSLSDRVETQYF
few	-	TRBV11-2	TRBJ2-3	TGTGCCAGCAGCTTAGCGGAGGGTATGAGCACAGATACGCAGTATTTT	CASSLAEGMSTDTQYF
few	-	TRBV24-1	TRBJ2-5	TGTGCCACCAGCACCAGCCAGGCGGGGGAGACCCAGTACTTC	CATSTSQAGETQYF
once	-	TRBV6-5	TRBJ1-1	TGTGCCAGCAGTTACTCTTCAGCGAACACTGAAGCTTTCTTT	CASSYSSANTEAFF
few	TRBD2	TRBV5-5	TRBJ2-7	TGTGCCAGCTCAAGGGGACTAGCGGGGGCTACCTACGAGCAGTACTTC	CASSRGLAGATYEQYF
many	TRBD1	TRBV5-1	TRBJ1-1	TGCGCCAGCAGCTCCTTGTCCTTTGGGAGGGGGCAGAACACTGAAGCTTTCTTT	CASSSLSFGRGQNTEAFF
few	-	TRBV24-1	TRBJ2-1	TGTGCCACCGGGAAGGATATCAGTGAGCAGTTCTTC	CATGKDISEQFF
many	TRBD1	TRBV5-1	TRBJ1-1	TGCGCCAGCAGCTTGTCCCCCACAGGGGGAACTGAAGCTTTCTTT	CASSLSPTGGTEAFF
-	TRBD2	TRBV5-1	TRBJ2-3	TGCGCCAGCAGCCCCTGGGGGGGGAGGGAAGATACGCAGTATTTT	CASSPWGGREDTQYF
many	-	TRBV5-1	TRBJ1-5	TGCGCCAGCAGCTTTGGGGAAAATCAGCCCCAGCATTTT	CASSFGENQPQHF
-	TRBD1	TRBV29-1	TRBJ1-2	TGCAGCGTTGAAGATGACTTAGGGGGCAGAGGCTACACCTTC	CSVEDDLGGRGYTF
few	-	TRBV19	TRBJ2-2	TGTGCCAGTAGTATATTGTCCACCGGGGAGCTGTTTTTT	CASSILSTGELFF
few	-	TRBV19	TRBJ1-5	TGTGCCAGTAGCCCGGGGAGGGTGAGTAGCAATCAGCCCCAGCATTTT	CASSPGRVSSNQPQHF
few	TRBD2	TRBV4-2	TRBJ2-1	TGTGCCAGCAGCCCTAGCGGTGTGGGATACAATGAGCAGTTCTTC	CASSPSGVGYNEQFF
few	TRBD2	TRBV12-3/TRBV12-4	TRBJ2-1	TGTGCCAGCACCCTTGGCGGGAGGGCCCCCTACAATGAGCAGTTCTTC	CASTLGGRAPYNEQFF
many	-	TRBV11-2	TRBJ2-7	TGTGCCAGCAGCTTACTGCGGACAGCCTCCTACGAGCAGTACTTC	CASSLLRTASYEQYF
many	TRBD1	TRBV6-5	TRBJ2-1	TGTGCCAGTGGGACAGGGAGCTACAATGAGCAGTTCTTC	CASGTGSYNEQFF
few	TRBD1	TRBV7-3	TRBJ1-2	TGTGCCAGCAGCCCCTCAGAGGGGGCCCTAGCTTACTTC	CASSPSEGALAYF
-	TRBD2	TRBV12-3/TRBV12-4	TRBJ2-1	TGTGCCAGCAGTTCTGGGACTAGCGGGGCCTACAATGAGCAGTTCTTC	CASSSGTSGAYNEQFF
few	-	TRBV4-3	TRBJ2-3	TGCGCCAGCAGGCCCAGCAGCACAGATACGCAGTATTTT	CASRPSSTDTQYF
few	-	TRBV7-9	TRBJ2-5	TGTGCCAGCAGCGCCTCGGGGACCGAAGAGACCCAGTACTTC	CASSASGTEETQYF
-	-	TRBV7-8	TRBJ2-3	TGTGCCAGCAGCGACCGAGGGGCAGTTAGCGATACGCAGTATTTT	CASSDRGAVSDTQYF
many	-	TRBV27	TRBJ2-5	TGTGCCAGCAGTTTATACGGCCAGGCCCAAGAGACCCAGTACTTC	CASSLYGQAQETQYF
-	TRBD1	TRBV7-2	TRBJ2-7	TGTGCCAGCAGCTCACAGACAGGGGACTACGAGCAGTACTTC	CASSSQTGDYEQYF
-	TRBD2	TRBV24-1	TRBJ2-3	TGTGCCACCCGGACTAGCGGGGAGTTCACAGATACGCAGTATTTT	CATRTSGEFTDTQYF
-	TRBD1	TRBV7-2	TRBJ2-7	TGTGCCAGCAGCGTCACGGGACAGGGGGCCTACGAGCAGTACTTC	CASSVTGQGAYEQYF
few	-	TRBV15	TRBJ2-1	TGTGCCACCAGCTGGGACGGACCCTACAATGAGCAGTTCTTC	CATSWDGPYNEQFF
few	-	TRBV7-9	TRBJ1-1	TGTGCCAGCAGCCATGACACTGAAGCTTTCTTT	CASSHDTEAFF